This TCR beta chain was recovered during a study of cytomegalovirus exposure and HLA in healthy donors. Study findings and constraints: The study flagged 150 to 200 TCR beta chains as cytomegalovirus-associated. It was reportedly the case that the classifier diagnosed cytomegalovirus status with high specificity and sensitivity.

Germline loops: CDR1 MNHEY, CDR2 SMNVEV (reference sequence). V was trimmed by 0 bases and J by 6 bases, leaving 14 bases between them. The length of the CDR3 is 16 residues. This clone was seen just once. Its antigen is unknown. TCRdb's copy holds only in-frame clones and misses some; the assay was immunoSEQ multiplex PCR. The data contain almost 75,000 clones, around four fifths of them seen just once; the ten biggest clones take up about 3%. Sequences were obtained from PBMCs. The TCR originated in a man under 40 in good health and CMV-seronegative. The chain carries TRBV27 and TRBJ2-2; D is perhaps TRBD2 (5 bases). CDR3 in amino acids: CASSLSRGIRAGELFF. The CDR3 nucleotides read TGTGCCAGCAGTTTATCGAGAGGGATAAGAGCCGGGGAGCTGTTTTTT.